The 21 T cell receptor beta chains listed next were all sequenced from one sample in a study of CD8+ T cells in alopecia areata (dated by TCRdb to the late 2010s). The time point label on this specimen signifies: 4 weeks on oral tofacitinib. The label giving this sample's treatment or condition can be read as: oral pan-JAK inhibitor, 5-10 mg twice daily. Libraries were prepared through the immunoSEQ multiplex PCR assay. RNA was extracted from all samples and reverse transcribed into cDNA as template for TCR sequencing. The clones in this table, taken by TCRdb from immuneACCESS, are in-frame only. Not every clone is retained; where verified, under half of the shortfall comes from an unresolved V gene, and the cause of the rest is unknown. The sample includes 150,000 or so clones, with approximately 90% observed a single time. The top ten hold about 13% of the sample. This specimen was CD8+ T cells sorted from blood, taken at week 4, from a patient treated with tofacitinib. The receptors stem from a human donor with alopecia areata.

The chain is built from TRBV29-1 and TRBJ2-7; 11 bases fit TRBD2. The V and J ends lost 4 bases and 3 bases, in that order; junction bases with no gene match: 5. In germline, CDR1 is SQVTM, CDR2 ANQGSEA. This CDR3 has 14 residues. DNA for the CDR3: TGCAGCGTTGTACTAGCGGGGGTTCTCTACGAGCAGTACTTC. It is translated as CSVVLAGVLYEQYF.

In DNA, the CDR3 is TGCGCCAGCAGCCAAGAACGACAGGGCCACGAGCAGTACTTC. Protein product: CASSQERQGHEQYF. The chain recombines TRBV4-1 with TRBJ2-7; 7 bases are shared with TRBD1. V dropped 0 bases and J dropped 5; count of bases not matched to a gene: 4. The CDR3 is 14 amino acids. The germline V gene encodes CDR1 MGHRA and CDR2 YSYEKL.

This rearrangement joins TRBV19 to TRBJ1-2, with D hard to call. The germline V and J ends were trimmed by 5 bases and 4 bases, with 11 bases remaining between them. This CDR3 has 13 residues. The germline V gene encodes CDR1 LNHDA and CDR2 SQIVND (reference sequence). This CDR3 is CASSPTTVYGYTF. The CDR3 region has the DNA TGTGCCAGTAGTCCAACGACGGTCTATGGCTACACCTTC.

The V call is TRBV7-8, the J call TRBJ2-2; TRBD1 or TRBD2 may be the D gene (5 bases each). V lost 6 bases, J lost 0 bases, and 14 bases lay in between. This CDR3 has 16 amino acids. Germline lookup yields CDR1 SGHVS and CDR2 FQNEAQ. In nucleotides, the CDR3 is TGTGCCAGCAGTCAAATTGTGGGGGCGAACACCGGGGAGCTGTTTTTT. Encoded protein: CASSQIVGANTGELFF. Full variable domain (outside the CDR3, taken from reference TRBV7-8 and TRBJ2-2): GAGVSQSPRYKVAKRGQDVALRCDPISGHVSLFWYQQALGQGPEFLTYFQNEAQLDKSGLPSDRFFAERPEGSVSTLKIQRTQQEDSAVYLCASSQIVGANTGELFFGEGSRLTVL.

This rearrangement joins TRBV6-6 to TRBJ1-5, with D perhaps matching TRBD1 (5 bases). Deletions cut 2 bases from V and 3 bases from J, with 8 bases between. In germline, CDR1 is MNHNY, CDR2 SVGAGI (reference sequence). There are 14 residues in the CDR3. CDR3 protein: CASSYEGYNQPQHF. DNA for the CDR3: TGTGCCAGCAGTTACGAGGGGTACAATCAGCCCCAGCATTTT.

This clone was found once. Relative to the germline gene, one junction end is altered; a read error may explain this. This CDR3 is also generated by other DNA sequences in the sample. This rearrangement joins TRBV7-9 to TRBJ2-7, with a weak D call TRBD2 (5 bases). The CDR3 totals 13 residues. Germline CDR1 SEHNR, CDR2 FQNEAQ (reference sequence). CDR3 in amino acids: CASSSGSSYEQYF. CDR3 nucleotides: TGTGCCAGCAGCTCGGGGAGCTCCTACGAACAGTACTTC.

This clone was detected only once. The rearrangement joins TRBV2 to TRBJ2-3, with 12 bases aligning to TRBD2. The CDR3 totals 15 residues. V dropped 6 bases and J dropped 5; count of bases not matched to a gene: 6. The V gene's germline CDR1 is SNHLY and CDR2 FYNNEI. CDR3 DNA sequence: TGTGCCAGCAGGCTAGCGGGGGGGCCGAAAGATACGCAGTATTTT. Amino acid sequence: CASRLAGGPKDTQYF.

The chain employs TRBV7-8 and TRBJ2-1, with 14 bases matching TRBD2. The J segment lost 4 bases and the V segment lost 0 bases, leaving 8 bases of the junction unmatched. CDR1 SGHVS and CDR2 FQNEAQ come from the germline V gene. This CDR3 spans 19 amino acids. In nucleotides, the CDR3 is TGTGCCAGCAGCTTAGCCCCCGGGACTAGCGGGGGCCTATACAATGAGCAGTTCTTC. This codes for CASSLAPGTSGGLYNEQFF.

V gene TRBV30 combines with J gene TRBJ2-7; D unclear. In germline, CDR1 is GTSNPN, CDR2 SVGIG (reference sequence). The CDR3 has 11 residues. Trimming stripped 1 base from V and 4 bases from J, with 5 bases between. CDR3 coding DNA: TGTGCCTGGAGTGCTGTTTACGAGCAGTACTTC. Protein: CAWSAVYEQYF. The complete variable domain, with remaining parts taken from reference TRBV30 and TRBJ2-7, reads SQTIHQWPATLVQPVGSPLSLECTVEGTSNPNLYWYRQAAGRGLQLLFYSVGIGQISSEVPQNLSASRPQDRQFILSSKKLLLSDSGFYLCAWSAVYEQYFGPGTRLTVT.

The gene calls are TRBV25-1 and TRBJ2-7; D call uncertain. V shed 7 bases and J shed 6 bases, with 22 bases lying between them. This CDR3 region has 15 residues. The germline V gene encodes CDR1 MGHDK and CDR2 SYGVNS. CDR3 loop: CASTRSLEDRSEQYF. CDR3 DNA sequence: TGTGCCAGCACCAGAAGTTTAGAAGATAGGAGCGAGCAGTACTTC.

This clone was recorded a few times. This rearrangement joins TRBV7-6 to TRBJ2-2; D unresolved. From germline, CDR1 is SGHVS and CDR2 FNYEAQ. The length of the CDR3 is 14 residues. The germline V and J ends were trimmed by 3 bases and 0 bases, with 5 bases remaining between them. The CDR3 here is CASSFLANTGELFF. CDR3 coding DNA: TGTGCCAGCAGCTTCTTAGCGAACACCGGGGAGCTGTTTTTT.

The V call is TRBV21-1, the J call TRBJ2-6; whether TRBD1, the table's D call, matches the DNA was not checked. TRBV21-1 is shown as a pseudogene. The CDR3 runs 19 residues. The CDR3 is CASSKGRPTGYSGANVLTF. CDR3 nucleotides: TGTGCCAGCAGCAAAGGGAGGCCGACAGGGTACTCTGGGGCCAACGTCCTGACTTTC.

This clone appeared a few times. The CDR3 nucleotides read TGCAGCGTTACCGGGACAGTCGATACAGATACGCAGTATTTT. Translation gives CSVTGTVDTDTQYF. The chain uses TRBV29-1 and TRBJ2-3, with 7 bases matching TRBD1. The CDR3 is 14 residues long. The V and J ends lost 5 bases and 3 bases, in that order; junction bases with no gene match: 8. From germline, CDR1 is SQVTM and CDR2 ANQGSEA.

The chain combines TRBV5-4 with TRBJ2-7; 10 bases fit TRBD1. CDR3 length equals 14 residues. Germline CDR1 reads SGHNT; CDR2 reads YYREEE (reference sequence). J gave up 4 bases and V 4 bases, and 5 bases lay outside the gene matches. DNA of the CDR3: TGTGCCAGCAGCCAGACAGGGGGCGTTTACGAGCAGTACTTC. Encoded protein: CASSQTGGVYEQYF.

This clone is a singleton in its sample. The chain uses TRBV6-1 and TRBJ1-2; 7 nucleotides agree with TRBD1. With V trimmed by 9 bases and J by 6 bases, 4 bases remained unmatched. Germline V gene lookup returns CDR1 MNHNS and CDR2 SASEGT. The CDR3 has 11 residues. CDR3: CASRQGHGYTF. The CDR3 DNA reads as TGTGCCAGTAGACAGGGTCATGGCTACACCTTC.

This chain links TRBV9 with TRBJ2-3; D gene unclear. The germline V gene has CDR1 SGDLS and CDR2 YYNGEE. The CDR3 extends over 13 amino acids. V lost 5 bases, J lost 0 bases, and 7 bases lay in between. Here the CDR3 DNA reads TGTGCCAGCAGTCTCTTTAGCACAGATACGCAGTATTTT. Amino acid sequence: CASSLFSTDTQYF.

The chain couples TRBV27 to TRBJ1-2; D remains ambiguous. CDR1 MNHEY and CDR2 SMNVEV come from the germline V gene (reference sequence). The ends were cut back, 5 bases at V and 2 bases at J, with 9 bases in the middle. The length of the CDR3 is 13 residues. The CDR3 protein is CASSRAGNYGYTF. The DNA for the CDR3 is TGTGCCAGCAGTAGGGCAGGCAACTATGGCTACACCTTC.

The chain has TRBV29-1 and TRBJ2-7, with 7 nucleotides matching TRBD2. After removal of 8 bases from V and 0 bases from J, the junction contained 25 bases not matched to a gene. The CDR3 is made up of 19 amino acids. Looked up from germline, CDR1 is SQVTM and CDR2 is ANQGSEA. The CDR3 DNA follows: TGCAGCCCGGCCGGCAGGAAGGGACTAAGGAGGGGAAACTCCTACGAGCAGTACTTC. Protein product: CSPAGRKGLRRGNSYEQYF.

This chain joins TRBV14 and TRBJ2-7; D is unclear. Trimming cost V 1 base and J 0 bases, with 7 bases left between them. The CDR3 consists of 14 residues. Germline V gene data show CDR1 as SGHDN and CDR2 as FVKESK. CDR3 DNA: TGTGCCAGCAGCCAAGGATACAGCTCCTACGAGCAGTACTTC. Residues: CASSQGYSSYEQYF.

The chain carries TRBV29-1 and TRBJ2-3, with 8 bases fitting TRBD2. The J segment lost 6 bases and the V segment lost 6 bases, leaving 8 bases of the junction unmatched. Germline loops: CDR1 SQVTM, CDR2 ANQGSEA. CDR3 length: 13 amino acids. This CDR3 reads CSVGAGAADTQYF. DNA for the CDR3: TGCAGCGTAGGAGCGGGGGCCGCCGATACGCAGTATTTT.

This chain uses TRBV5-6 with TRBJ2-1; perhaps TRBD1 as D (6 bases). Trimming removed 2 bases from V and 0 bases from J, with 12 bases in between. In germline, CDR1 is SGHDT, CDR2 YYEEEE. The CDR3 loop spans 16 amino acids. This CDR3 is CASSFEGHRSYNEQFF. CDR3 in DNA: TGTGCCAGCAGCTTCGAGGGACATCGCTCCTACAATGAGCAGTTCTTC.